This TCR beta chain was retrieved from a study of beta chain features in type 1 diabetes. In regard to this clone: Its antigen is not known.

Expressed TCRB transcripts were sequenced, since all the RNA that had been isolated was reverse transcribed. Here immunoSEQ multiplex PCR was the method, and the copy in TCRdb shows in-frame clones only, minus some. The data show 600,000 to 700,000 clones, around an eighth seen once. General observations from the study: Junctions at VDJ sites from type 1 diabetes patients had fewer insertions and more deletions. Resolution of whether HLA type affects TCRB rearrangement was not achieved here. Shorter TCRB CDR3s, moderately but significantly so, marked every one of the four CD4+ subsets in Type 1 diabetes patients.

Purities over 95% were achieved in all sorted populations. This CDR3 has 13 residues. V lost 6 bases to trimming and J lost 1 base; unmatched junction nucleotides: 0. Germline loops: CDR1 MNHEY, CDR2 SVGAGI. The sequenced sample consisted of naive CD4+ T cells from blood. The chain has TRBV6-5 and TRBJ1-3, with 7 bases aligning to TRBD1. The TCR comes from a man aged 25-40 years with type 1 diabetes. DNA of the CDR3: TGTGCCAGCAGGACAGGGTCTGGAAACACCATATATTTT. Encoded protein: CASRTGSGNTIYF.